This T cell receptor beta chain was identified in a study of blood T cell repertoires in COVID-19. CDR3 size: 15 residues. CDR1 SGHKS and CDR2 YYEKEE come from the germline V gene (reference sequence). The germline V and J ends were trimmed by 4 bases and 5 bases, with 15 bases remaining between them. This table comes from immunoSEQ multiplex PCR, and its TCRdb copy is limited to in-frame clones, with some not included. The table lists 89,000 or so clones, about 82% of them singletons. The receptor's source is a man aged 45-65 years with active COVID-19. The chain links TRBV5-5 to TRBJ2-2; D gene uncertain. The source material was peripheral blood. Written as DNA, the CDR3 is TGTGCCAGCAGCCTCGTTTCCTTAACAACCGGGGAGCTGTTTTTT. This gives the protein CASSLVSLTTGELFF.